This is a list of T cell receptor beta chains from one sample in a study of naive and memory T cell subsets. A single record per CDR3 protein comes from TCRdb applying MiXCR to the 5' RACE reads. This sample has 60,000 or so distinct CDR3 sequences; under 8.5% occur once, and the top ten carry 9% to 10%. These receptors all stem from a male donor in good health. CDR3s include the opening cysteine and the closing phenylalanine or tryptophan.

j_call,v_call,cdr3_aa
TRBJ2-7,TRBV20-1,CSAYPGTGENYEQYF
TRBJ2-7,TRBV12-3/TRBV12-4,CASSFTGGVDEQYF
TRBJ2-2,TRBV6-6,CASSSSGQNTGELFF
TRBJ2-4,TRBV27,CASSPAVNSPNIQYF
TRBJ2-2,TRBV19,CASSPPLEAGELFF
TRBJ1-2,TRBV19,CASSMTPSSGYTF
TRBJ2-1,TRBV9,CASSISAGSYNEQFF
TRBJ2-1,TRBV6-2/TRBV6-3,CASSPQGPGDYNEQFF
TRBJ2-7,TRBV20-1,CSARDPSSGVSYEQYF
TRBJ2-1,TRBV20-1,CSAPPGTSGKSSYNEQFF
TRBJ2-3,TRBV20-1,CSAGDSADTQYF
TRBJ2-3,TRBV2,CASSELAVWTGSGSTDTQYF
TRBJ2-7,TRBV9,CASSPSTSSVEQYF
TRBJ2-1,TRBV6-6,CASRALAVSYNEQFF
TRBJ1-2,TRBV3-1,CASSPTRQDTYGYTF
TRBJ2-1,TRBV10-1,CASSESGSVASYNEQFF
TRBJ2-3,TRBV19,CASTTQRGASTDTQYF
TRBJ2-5,TRBV14,CASSQQETQYF
TRBJ2-3,TRBV6-2/TRBV6-3,CASSSGTSADF
TRBJ1-4,TRBV6-6,CASSFQDRSELFF
TRBJ2-7,TRBV6-2/TRBV6-3,CASSPYVRSYEQYF
TRBJ2-1,TRBV30,CAWSVETSGTNEQFF
TRBJ2-1,TRBV6-1,CASSEAAGGPYNEQFF
TRBJ1-2,TRBV29-1,CSVEDGRDRGAYGYTF
TRBJ1-2,TRBV27,CASSFGRDNYGYTF
TRBJ2-7,TRBV4-1,CASSQAGLTGEQYF
TRBJ2-5,TRBV5-1,CASSFSEGPRETQYF
TRBJ1-1,TRBV7-9,CASSLVGENTEAFF
TRBJ1-5,TRBV19,CASMPPGQRRQPQHF
TRBJ2-3,TRBV3-1,CASSQAAEPDTQYF
TRBJ1-1,TRBV29-1,CSVVGWQGGTEAFF
TRBJ2-2,TRBV10-2,CASSESGLAWSGELFF
TRBJ2-1,TRBV15,CATSGGETSGSVIWRLEQFF
TRBJ1-1,TRBV18,CASSPVRQNTEAFF
TRBJ2-7,TRBV4-1,CASSQGAPGQVFYEQYF
TRBJ2-7,TRBV10-2,CASSGAMTGSVPYEQYF
TRBJ2-7,TRBV5-6,CASSLRSSYEQYF
TRBJ2-7,TRBV30,CAWSVGTGFEQYF
TRBJ2-5,TRBV7-9,CASSLGGMGSETQYF
TRBJ2-2,TRBV29-1,CSGDRGDTGELFF
TRBJ2-2,TRBV12-2,CASRLALDRTTNTGELFF
TRBJ2-7,TRBV6-5,CASSYISGRSYEQYF
TRBJ2-2,TRBV6-1,CASSELGGQFTGELFF
TRBJ2-7,TRBV19,CASSISAEIYEQYF
TRBJ2-5,TRBV5-1,CASSLNAGVGETQYF
TRBJ2-2,TRBV11-2,CASSADRDTGELFF
TRBJ1-1,TRBV19,CASSILGADTEAFF
TRBJ2-3,TRBV20-1,CSARDPIRAADTQYF
TRBJ2-1,TRBV5-1,CASRRTKGGLADYNEQFF
TRBJ2-4,TRBV3-1,CASSPPVGQRGVAKNIQYF
TRBJ1-1,TRBV27,CASRPHPPTVLGTEAFF
TRBJ2-7,TRBV7-9,CASSSYTYEQYF
TRBJ1-4,TRBV12-3/TRBV12-4,CASSPRTSLFGSNEKLFF
TRBJ2-1,TRBV4-2,CASSQDAAGVYNEQFF
TRBJ1-2,TRBV29-1,CSVEPTGPYGYTF
TRBJ2-7,TRBV2,CASGEGGEIAYEQYF
TRBJ2-7,TRBV6-1,CASSEPVGSSYEQYF
TRBJ2-7,TRBV7-6,CASSLGFDVGDSGEQYF
TRBJ1-1,TRBV10-3,CAISGQPREAKGDTEVFF